Shown below are 8 T cell receptor beta chains from a single sample sequenced in a study of blood T cell repertoires in COVID-19. Clones were read by immunoSEQ multiplex PCR, and TCRdb kept only the in-frame ones, dropping some. Of 150,000 or so clones in the sample, about 89% were seen once. Material for sequencing was peripheral blood. These receptor sequences come from a man in his fifties or sixties with active or convalescent COVID-19.

The V and J genes are TRBV12-3 or TRBV12-4 and TRBJ2-1, with D unresolved. The ends were cut back, 5 bases at V and 9 bases at J, with 8 bases in the middle. The CDR3 covers 11 residues. The CDR3 reads CASSPLGEQFF. CDR3 DNA sequence: TGTGCCAGCAGTCCCCTCGGTGAGCAGTTCTTC.

The J gene is TRBJ2-2, the V gene TRBV11-3, with a weak D call TRBD2 (6 bases). CDR1 SGHNT and CDR2 YENEEA come from the germline V gene. V lost 1 base and J 5 bases, leaving 11 bases between the germline ends. The CDR3 extends over 15 amino acids. The CDR3 protein is CASSLGGLATGELFF. For the CDR3, the DNA is TGTGCCAGCAGCTTAGGAGGGCTAGCGACCGGGGAGCTGTTTTTT.

V is TRBV4-1 and J is TRBJ2-3, with D possibly TRBD2 on 6 matching bases. V dropped 0 bases and J dropped 3 bases, with 13 bases sitting between them. CDR1 is MGHRA and CDR2 is YSYEKL in the germline V gene. The CDR3 is made up of 16 amino acids. The CDR3 sequence: CASSQERGYGTDTQYF. DNA for the CDR3: TGCGCCAGCAGCCAAGAGCGGGGTTACGGAACAGATACGCAGTATTTT.

The chain couples TRBV4-2 to TRBJ2-7, with a tentative D call TRBD2 (6 bases). V was shortened by 1 base and J by 6 bases, with 22 bases between the two germline ends. Germline assignment: CDR1 LGHNA and CDR2 YNFKEQ. There are 17 residues in the CDR3. The CDR3 DNA follows: TGTGCCAGCAGCCAAGGCCTCAGTGGCGGGACGGGGCGCGAGCAGTACTTC. Residues: CASSQGLSGGTGREQYF.

A remark on this clone: The same CDR3 can be traced to other DNA sequences in this sample. The chain links TRBV9 to TRBJ2-3, with D hard to call. Trimming took off 4 bases at V and 2 bases at J, with 8 bases between the two ends. Germline V CDR1 and CDR2: SGDLS, YYNGEE. The CDR3 contains 13 residues. The CDR3 DNA reads as TGTGCCAGCAGCCCCCTCTCCACAGATACGCAGTATTTT. Translated, it gives CASSPLSTDTQYF. The variable domain in full, completed from reference TRBV9 and TRBJ2-3, reads DSGVTQTPKHLITATGQRVTLRCSPRSGDLSVYWYQQSLDQGLQFLIQYYNGEERAKGNILERFSAQQFPDLHSELNLSSLELGDSALYFCASSPLSTDTQYFGPGTRLTVL.

V gene TRBV18 combines with J gene TRBJ1-3; no definite D call. Germline loops: CDR1 KGHSH, CDR2 LQKENI. V dropped 3 bases and J dropped 0 bases, with 9 bases sitting between them. CDR3 length: 15 amino acids. CDR3 coding DNA: TGTGCCAGCTCACCCTGGGAGTTCTCTGGAAACACCATATATTTT. Protein: CASSPWEFSGNTIYF.

The chain recombines TRBV15 with TRBJ2-1; TRBD1 matches at 8 bases. With V trimmed by 5 bases and J by 8 bases, 5 bases remained unmatched. The CDR3 is made up of 13 amino acids. Germline CDR1 and CDR2: LNHNV and YYDKDF (reference sequence). The CDR3: CATSLKQGDEQFF. In DNA form, the CDR3 reads TGTGCCACCAGCCTTAAACAGGGGGATGAGCAGTTCTTC.

This clone was observed once. The chain uses TRBV7-6 and TRBJ2-3; 11 bases are a match to TRBD2. J gave up 0 bases and V 1 base, and 6 bases lay outside the gene matches. Germline V lookup: CDR1 SGHVS, CDR2 FNYEAQ. The CDR3 length is 18 residues. CDR3 in amino acids: CASSLDGLAGVSTDTQYF. Written as DNA, the CDR3 is TGTGCCAGCAGCTTAGATGGACTAGCGGGTGTTAGCACAGATACGCAGTATTTT.